The 30 T cell receptor beta chains given below trace back to one sample, sequenced in a study of vaccination and CD4 T cells after COVID-19. The treatment was: approximately nine-day PBMC culture with coronavirus spike peptide pools or control peptides (ViraFEST assay). The Oncomine TCR Beta short-read assay was what sequenced the DNA obtained from cultured CD4+ T cells. TCRdb re-analysed the PCR reads in MiXCR, keeping a single row per CDR3 protein. The sample gives about 17,000 distinct CDR3 sequences, roughly 43% of which show up once; over 6% is in the top ten. For these TCRs, the target antigens are not known. The input for sequencing was CD4+ T cells from blood, cultured in vitro, taken after SARS-CoV-2 vaccination. These receptors were taken from a human donor who had recovered from COVID-19.

The chain has TRBV20-1 and TRBJ2-5; D possibly matches TRBD1 or TRBD2 (6 bases each). CDR3 size: 12 residues. From germline, CDR1 is DFQATT and CDR2 SNEGSKA (reference sequence). CDR3 sequence reads: CSAEGGGETQYF. CDR3 DNA: TGCAGCGCCGAGGGGGGTGGAGAGACCCAGTACTTC.

This chain joins TRBV28 and TRBJ1-6; 7 bases align to TRBD1. Germline assignment: CDR1 MDHEN and CDR2 SYDVKM. The J segment lost 8 bases and the V segment lost 8 bases, leaving 9 bases of the junction unmatched. CDR3 length equals 14 residues. CDR3 sequence: CASGAEGAHSPLHF. CDR3 coding DNA: TGTGCCAGCGGAGCTGAGGGGGCGCATTCACCCCTCCACTTT.

By sample fraction, this clonotype is large. The chain recombines TRBV7-9 with TRBJ2-7; tentative D call: TRBD1 (5 bases). CDR1 is SEHNR, CDR2 FQNEAQ, per germline (reference sequence). The length of the CDR3 is 13 residues. Between the trimmed V and J ends, which lost 1 base and 3 bases, there was a span of 7 bases. The CDR3 is CASSLGQFYEQYF. In DNA, the CDR3 is TGTGCCAGCAGCTTAGGACAGTTCTACGAGCAGTACTTC.

The rearrangement uses TRBV11-3 and TRBJ2-3, with D unclear. The V end was cut by 4 bases, the J end by 5 bases, with 7 bases between. CDR3 length equals 12 residues. Looked up from germline, CDR1 is SGHNT and CDR2 is YENEEA. The CDR3 sequence is CASSSTIDTQYF. CDR3 DNA sequence: TGTGCCAGCAGCTCCACTATAGATACGCAGTATTTT.

The J gene is TRBJ1-5, the V gene TRBV21-1. TRBV21-1 is designated a pseudogene. The CDR3 covers 13 residues. The CDR3 DNA reads as TGTGCCAGCAGCAAAGGGGGCAATCAGCCCCAGCATTTT. Translation gives CASSKGGNQPQHF.

CDR3 sequence: CASISSGTDTQYF. The CDR3, as DNA: TGTGCCAGTATCTCTAGCGGCACAGATACGCAGTATTTT. The chain couples TRBV19 to TRBJ2-3; TRBD2 is a possible D gene (6 bases). CDR1 LNHDA and CDR2 SQIVND come from the germline V gene (reference sequence). Trimming stripped 7 bases from V and 1 base from J, with 9 bases between. The CDR3 contains 13 residues. The variable domain in full, with the rest retrieved from reference TRBV19 and TRBJ2-3, is DGGITQSPKYLFRKEGQNVTLSCEQNLNHDAMYWYRQDPGQGLRLIYYSQIVNDFQKGDIAEGYSVSREKKESFPLTVTSAQKNPTAFYLCASISSGTDTQYFGPGTRLTVL.

This clonotype appeared a few times. CDR3 sequence: CASSDSSGGGEDTQYF. CDR3 DNA: TGTGCCAGCAGTGATTCTAGCGGGGGGGGTGAAGATACGCAGTATTTT. The J gene is TRBJ2-3, the V gene TRBV6-4, with 12 bases that match TRBD2. The CDR3 totals 16 residues. V trimming: 3 bases; J trimming: 5 bases; junction bases outside the gene matches: 6. Per germline, CDR1 MRHNA and CDR2 SNTAGT.

The chain carries TRBV7-2 and TRBJ1-1, with D possibly matching TRBD1 (5 bases). Trimming pared 7 bases from V and 4 bases from J, leaving 16 bases between. CDR1 and CDR2 from the germline V gene are SGHTA and FQGNSA. The CDR3 spans 14 residues. Written as DNA, the CDR3 is TGTGCCAGCAAGCTTACCCGCGGGGGCACTGAAGCTTTCTTT. Residues: CASKLTRGGTEAFF. Together with reference TRBV7-2 and TRBJ1-1, the CDR3 gives the full variable domain: GAGVSQSPSNKVTEKGKDVELRCDPISGHTALYWYRQSLGQGLEFLIYFQGNSAPDKSGLPSDRFSAERTGGSVSTLTIQRTQQEDSAVYLCASKLTRGGTEAFFGQGTRLTVV.

This chain links TRBV12-3 or TRBV12-4 with TRBJ2-5; no clear D. The CDR3 covers 14 residues. V lost 1 base, J lost 2 bases, and 8 bases lay in between. This CDR3 is CASSLGAEQETQYF. In DNA form, the CDR3 reads TGTGCCAGCAGTTTAGGGGCGGAGCAAGAGACCCAGTACTTC.

This chain joins TRBV27 and TRBJ1-4; the D is unclear. The germline V and J ends were trimmed by 3 bases and 2 bases, with 7 bases remaining between them. Germline CDR1 and CDR2: MNHEY and SMNVEV (reference sequence). The CDR3 consists of 14 residues. Written as DNA, the CDR3 is TGTGCCAGCAGTTTGCGGTGGACTAATGAAAAACTGTTTTTT. Translating gives CASSLRWTNEKLFF.

This clonotype rates as medium-sized. The V gene is TRBV20-1, the J gene TRBJ1-4; D is unclear. Trimming stripped 1 base from V and 4 bases from J, with 7 bases between. The CDR3 sequence is 13 residues long. Looked up from germline, CDR1 is DFQATT and CDR2 is SNEGSKA (reference sequence). CDR3 coding DNA: TGCAGTGCTAGAGGAAACGATAATGAAAAACTGTTTTTT. Translation: CSARGNDNEKLFF.

The rearrangement uses TRBV7-9 and TRBJ2-3; the match to TRBD2 covers 7 bases. The CDR3 is made up of 15 amino acids. V lost 2 bases and J lost 3; bases outside the gene matches: 5. Germline V gives CDR1 SEHNR, CDR2 FQNEAQ (reference sequence). The CDR3 loop is CASSLNMGGTDTQYF. The CDR3 DNA reads as TGTGCCAGCAGCTTAAATATGGGGGGGACAGATACGCAGTATTTT.

This clonotype was counted a few times. V usage is TRBV6-1 and J usage is TRBJ1-5; D is unclear. Trimming took 0 bases from V and 3 from J, leaving 0 bases between them. Looked up from germline, CDR1 is MNHNS and CDR2 is SASEGT. The CDR3 is 12 amino acids. CDR3 loop: CASSEANQPQHF. Written as DNA, the CDR3 is TGTGCCAGCAGTGAAGCCAATCAGCCCCAGCATTTT.

The V gene is TRBV14, the J gene TRBJ2-6; D uncertain. The CDR3 runs to 16 residues. Germline values: CDR1 SGHDN, CDR2 FVKESK. The V end was cut by 6 bases, the J end by 0 bases, with 12 bases between. CDR3 sequence (DNA): TGTGCCAGCAGGCCTAGATATGGCTCTGGGGCCAACGTCCTGACTTTC. Its protein is CASRPRYGSGANVLTF.

This rearrangement joins TRBV11-3 to TRBJ1-1; D uncertain. V dropped 5 bases and J dropped 2 bases, with 6 bases sitting between them. CDR1 SGHNT and CDR2 YENEEA come from the germline V gene. The CDR3 has 12 residues. The CDR3 reads CASSGRNTEAFF. In DNA, the CDR3 is TGTGCCAGCAGCGGACGTAACACTGAAGCTTTCTTT.

V gene TRBV20-1 combines with J gene TRBJ1-6, with 7 bases identical to TRBD1. CDR1 is DFQATT and CDR2 is SNEGSKA in the germline V gene (reference sequence). V shed 5 bases and J 13 bases; nucleotides not matched to a gene: 17. The CDR3 length is 15 residues. CDR3 region: CSAARTGNAPQPLHF. CDR3 sequence (DNA): TGCAGTGCTGCCAGGACAGGCAATGCTCCTCAGCCCCTCCACTTT.

V is TRBV10-3 and J is TRBJ2-2; 7 nucleotides align to TRBD2. The V segment lost 4 bases and the J segment 1 base; nucleotides outside the gene matches: 6. CDR3 length equals 16 residues. Germline V gene sequence: CDR1 ENHRY, CDR2 SYGVKD. CDR3 sequence reads: CAISATSGKNTGELFF. The CDR3 DNA reads as TGTGCCATCAGTGCCACCAGCGGGAAGAACACCGGGGAGCTGTTTTTT.

Within the sample, this clonotype is medium-sized. The rearrangement joins TRBV19 to TRBJ2-1; D is unresolved. Deletions cut 6 bases from V and 0 bases from J, with 12 bases between. The CDR3 contains 15 residues. Germline V lookup: CDR1 LNHDA, CDR2 SQIVND (reference sequence). The CDR3 sequence is CASSPIESSYNEQFF. CDR3 nucleotide sequence: TGTGCCAGTAGCCCGATAGAGAGCTCCTACAATGAGCAGTTCTTC.

This chain uses TRBV14 with TRBJ2-7; tentative D call: TRBD1 (6 bases). V lost 1 base and J 3 bases, leaving 10 bases between the germline ends. The CDR3 runs 14 residues. From germline, CDR1 is SGHDN and CDR2 FVKESK. Here the CDR3 reads CASSQGLQGYEQYF. CDR3 sequence (DNA): TGTGCCAGCAGCCAAGGTTTACAGGGCTACGAGCAGTACTTC.

This chain uses TRBV29-1 with TRBJ2-3, with no clear D. In germline, CDR1 is SQVTM, CDR2 ANQGSEA. The CDR3 is 12 residues long. The V end lost 1 base, the J end lost 4 bases, and 6 bases lay between the germline ends. The CDR3 region is CSVEALADTQYF. The CDR3 DNA sequence: TGCAGCGTTGAAGCCCTAGCAGATACGCAGTATTTT.

This clonotype turned up a few times. The rearrangement links TRBV7-3 to TRBJ2-1; D unresolved. This CDR3 contains 12 residues. Germline-derived CDR1 and CDR2 are SGHTA and FQGTGA. Trimming shortened V by 8 bases and J by 9 bases, and 14 bases separated the two germline ends. As DNA, the CDR3 is TGTGCCAGCGGAAGCTCCAGTGGTGAGCAGTTCTTC. This sequence encodes CASGSSSGEQFF.

The rearrangement uses TRBV30 and TRBJ1-1; 7 nucleotides line up with TRBD1. CDR3 size: 16 residues. The germline gives CDR1 GTSNPN, CDR2 SVGIG (reference sequence). Losses at the gene ends were 3 bases for V and 6 bases for J; bases not matched to a gene: 16. CDR3 in amino acids: CAWSDTGVVYKAEAFF. CDR3 nucleotides: TGTGCCTGGAGCGATACAGGGGTCGTTTACAAGGCTGAAGCTTTCTTT.

This clonotype was recorded a few times. V usage is TRBV28 and J usage is TRBJ1-6; weak D call: TRBD1 (5 bases). CDR1 and CDR2 (germline): MDHEN, SYDVKM. V shed 5 bases and J shed 9 bases, with 20 bases lying between them. The CDR3 is 16 residues long. CDR3 loop: CASSILRDRMGSPLHF. DNA of the CDR3: TGTGCCAGCAGTATCCTCAGGGATCGGATGGGTTCACCCCTCCACTTT.

This clonotype was seen a few times. The rearrangement links TRBV20-1 to TRBJ2-3; 8 bases agree with TRBD2. This CDR3 contains 15 residues. In germline, CDR1 is DFQATT, CDR2 SNEGSKA (reference sequence). The V segment lost 1 base and the J segment 1 base; nucleotides outside the gene matches: 4. The CDR3 region is CSARVSGIRTDTQYF. The CDR3 region has the DNA TGCAGTGCTAGAGTTAGCGGGATACGCACAGATACGCAGTATTTT.

The chain recombines TRBV28 with TRBJ1-5; D is possibly TRBD1 (5 bases). From germline, CDR1 is MDHEN and CDR2 SYDVKM. V lost 3 bases, J lost 4 bases, and 19 bases lay in between. The CDR3 has 17 residues. CDR3 coding DNA: TGTGCCAGCAGTTTTGGGGGAACAGCGGGTGTTAATCAGCCCCAGCATTTT. It specifies CASSFGGTAGVNQPQHF.

The chain combines TRBV2 with TRBJ2-3; 7 bases fit TRBD1. The CDR3 is made up of 16 amino acids. From germline, CDR1 is SNHLY and CDR2 FYNNEI. The J segment lost 0 bases and the V segment lost 3 bases, leaving 6 bases of the junction unmatched. The CDR3: CASSDRGWSSTDTQYF. CDR3 bases: TGTGCCAGCAGTGACAGGGGGTGGAGTAGCACAGATACGCAGTATTTT.

The chain recombines TRBV14 with TRBJ1-5, with TRBD1 matching over 8 bases. The CDR3 is made up of 16 amino acids. The germline V gene encodes CDR1 SGHDN and CDR2 FVKESK. V gave up 10 bases and J gave up 0 bases; unmatched junction bases: 11. The CDR3: CANLGQGRNSNQPQHF. In nucleotides, the CDR3 is TGTGCCAACCTAGGACAGGGTCGGAATAGCAATCAGCCCCAGCATTTT.

V and J are TRBV20-1 and TRBJ1-4, with D unclear. From germline, CDR1 is DFQATT and CDR2 SNEGSKA (reference sequence). The CDR3 consists of 14 residues. Trimming shortened V by 2 bases and J by 3 bases, and 10 bases separated the two germline ends. CDR3 nucleotides: TGCAGTGCTAGAATTCGGGCAGCTAATGAAAAACTGTTTTTT. This codes for CSARIRAANEKLFF.

The CDR3 is CASSSGLFTDTQYF. Written as DNA, the CDR3 is TGTGCCAGCAGCTCCGGACTATTCACAGATACGCAGTATTTT. The rearrangement links TRBV7-6 to TRBJ2-3, with D maybe TRBD2 (6 bases). The CDR3 spans 14 residues. V lost 4 bases to trimming and J lost 2 bases, with 10 bases between them. In germline, CDR1 is SGHVS, CDR2 FNYEAQ.

This clonotype was counted only a few times. The rearrangement links TRBV24-1 to TRBJ2-7; D remains unclear. This CDR3 has 12 residues. The V end lost 4 bases, the J end lost 7 bases, and 10 bases lay between the germline ends. Germline CDR1 and CDR2: KGHDR and SFDVKD. The CDR3 loop is CATSEGSLEQYF. Written as DNA, the CDR3 is TGTGCCACCAGTGAGGGGTCGTTGGAGCAGTACTTC.